This T cell receptor (beta chain) was profiled in a study of cytomegalovirus exposure and HLA in healthy donors. Libraries were prepared by immunoSEQ multiplex PCR; TCRdb keeps only in-frame clonotypes and omits some of them. Among 200,000 to 300,000 clones listed, around 87% were seen once. In its sample, this clone was seen once. Its antigen is currently unknown. Study-level findings and limits: The listing of 150 to 200 TCR beta chains classed them as cytomegalovirus-associated. Through in vitro validation, a few CMV-associated chains were shown to be specific for CMV antigens.

This CDR3 is 16 amino acids long. Germline CDR1 SEHNR, CDR2 FQNEAQ (reference sequence). J was trimmed by 4 bases and V by 5 bases; bases with no gene match: 12. V gene TRBV7-9 combines with J gene TRBJ2-7; 9 nucleotides line up with TRBD2. The specimen was PBMCs. The sequence was collected from a man aged 18 to 35 in good health and CMV-seronegative. In nucleotides, the CDR3 is TGTGCCAGCAGCCCAAGTAGCGGGAGAGAGGCTTACGAGCAGTACTTC. Protein product: CASSPSSGREAYEQYF.